The 31 T cell receptor beta chains presented below share a single source sample, sequenced in a study of control samples from healthy donors and cancer patients. Only in-frame clones appear in the TCRdb table, and some are missing; sequencing was by immunoSEQ multiplex PCR. The table includes 140,000 to 150,000 clones, more than 85% detected once. The sample consisted of blood. The receptor set was obtained from a man younger than 30 in good health.

The rearrangement links TRBV4-1 to TRBJ1-6; D not certain. V shed 1 base and J shed 5 bases, with 3 bases lying between them. The CDR3 is made up of 13 amino acids. Germline-derived CDR1 and CDR2 are MGHRA and YSYEKL. The CDR3 nucleotides read TGCGCCAGCAGCCAAGTAAATAATTCACCCCTCCACTTT. Protein product: CASSQVNNSPLHF.

The chain couples TRBV18 to TRBJ1-2, with unresolved D. V was cut by 2 bases and J by 7 bases, with 5 bases left in between. CDR3 length: 11 residues. Germline V gives CDR1 KGHSH, CDR2 LQKENI. DNA of the CDR3: TGTGCCAGCTCACCATCGGGTGGCTACACCTTC. This sequence encodes CASSPSGGYTF.

The chain is built from TRBV6-2 or TRBV6-3 and TRBJ1-1; D ambiguous. The germline CDR1 and CDR2 sequences are MNHEY and SVGEGT. V lost 0 bases and J 3 bases, leaving 5 bases between the germline ends. CDR3 length: 13 amino acids. The CDR3 sequence is CASSYSTYTEAFF. The CDR3 DNA reads as TGTGCCAGCAGTTACTCGACCTACACTGAAGCTTTCTTT.

This clone was seen more than once but under ten times. This sequence joins TRBV7-8 and TRBJ1-4; 9 bases map to TRBD1. This CDR3 is 15 amino acids long. Unmatched junction bases numbered 11, after V lost 7 bases and J lost 8 bases. Germline lookup yields CDR1 SGHVS and CDR2 FQNEAQ. The CDR3 loop reads CASTRKDRGGEKLFF. The CDR3 DNA reads as TGTGCCAGCACCCGAAAGGACAGGGGCGGCGAAAAACTGTTTTTT.

The chain is built from TRBV15 and TRBJ1-2; tentative D call: TRBD1 (6 bases). Germline CDR1 LNHNV, CDR2 YYDKDF (reference sequence). The CDR3 contains 14 residues. V was pared by 4 bases and J by 4 bases, with 13 bases between. The CDR3, as DNA: TGTGCCACCAGCACCGGACAGTTGGTCTATGGCTACACCTTC. Its translation is CATSTGQLVYGYTF.

The chain recombines TRBV7-8 with TRBJ2-1; D is ambiguous. Germline V gene sequence: CDR1 SGHVS, CDR2 FQNEAQ. Trimming removed 5 bases from V and 9 bases from J, with 17 bases in between. This CDR3 has 14 amino acids. The CDR3 DNA sequence: TGTGCCAGCAGCCTCTTTAAGAAGAACGGTGAGCAGTTCTTC. Protein: CASSLFKKNGEQFF.

The J gene is TRBJ1-1, the V gene TRBV19; no firm D call. V was pared by 6 bases and J by 2 bases, with 13 bases between. Germline CDR1 LNHDA, CDR2 SQIVND (reference sequence). The CDR3 runs 14 residues. The CDR3 region has the DNA TGTGCCAGTAGAAGTCCGAATCGAAACACTGAAGCTTTCTTT. Translated, it gives CASRSPNRNTEAFF.

The V gene is TRBV29-1, the J gene TRBJ2-5; a possible D gene is TRBD1 (5 bases). V was shortened by 1 base and J by 5 bases, with 20 bases between the two germline ends. CDR3 length: 16 residues. CDR1 SQVTM and CDR2 ANQGSEA come from the germline V gene. The CDR3 loop reads CSVEAPEDTPRETQYF. Written as DNA, the CDR3 is TGCAGCGTTGAAGCCCCAGAGGACACCCCGCGGGAGACCCAGTACTTC.

The V gene is TRBV27, the J gene TRBJ1-1; D unresolved. The V gene lost 6 bases and the J gene lost 9 bases, with 11 bases spanning the gap. The CDR3 sequence is 11 residues long. Looked up from germline, CDR1 is MNHEY and CDR2 is SMNVEV (reference sequence). CDR3 nucleotides: TGTGCCAGCAGGATAGGGCCGAAAGCTTTCTTT. Its protein is CASRIGPKAFF.

As regards this clone: Other DNA sequences of this sample code for an identical CDR3. The V call is TRBV2, the J call TRBJ1-6, with 7 positions matching TRBD1. V lost 3 bases and J lost 7; bases outside the gene matches: 3. The CDR3 length is 14 residues. From germline, CDR1 is SNHLY and CDR2 FYNNEI. CDR3 sequence (DNA): TGTGCCAGCAGTGAGGGACAGTGGAATTCACCCCTCCACTTT. Protein: CASSEGQWNSPLHF.

V and J are TRBV6-5 and TRBJ1-2; weak D call: TRBD1 (5 bases). Germline loops: CDR1 MNHEY, CDR2 SVGAGI. The V end lost 5 bases, the J end lost 3 bases, and 16 bases lay between the germline ends. CDR3 length: 15 residues. The CDR3 DNA reads as TGTGCCAGCAGTCGACCCGTACTCAGGGACTATGGCTACACCTTC. It yields the protein CASSRPVLRDYGYTF.

This clone showed up just once. The chain recombines TRBV19 with TRBJ1-4; no clear D gene. CDR1 LNHDA and CDR2 SQIVND come from the germline V gene (reference sequence). This CDR3 is 14 amino acids long. The V and J ends lost 5 bases and 5 bases respectively, with 12 bases between them. The CDR3 loop is CASSEEARNEKLFF. The CDR3 DNA sequence: TGTGCCAGTAGTGAGGAGGCCCGGAATGAAAAACTGTTTTTT.

The chain carries TRBV2 and TRBJ1-4; no reliable D call. This CDR3 is 14 amino acids long. Germline CDR1 SNHLY, CDR2 FYNNEI. With 3 bases removed from V and 4 bases from J, the gap between germline ends came to 9 bases. CDR3 amino acids: CASSENSINEKLFF. The CDR3 DNA reads as TGTGCCAGCAGTGAGAACAGTATTAATGAAAAACTGTTTTTT.

The chain links TRBV11-2 to TRBJ1-1; D is uncertain. CDR3 length: 14 amino acids. CDR1 SGHAT and CDR2 FQNNGV come from the germline V gene. The V and J ends lost 6 bases and 5 bases respectively, with 16 bases between them. The CDR3 is CASSSGWMGTEAFF. CDR3 nucleotide sequence: TGTGCCAGCAGTTCCGGATGGATGGGGACTGAAGCTTTCTTT.

This rearrangement joins TRBV25-1 to TRBJ1-5; 9 positions agree with TRBD1. This CDR3 has 15 residues. V was pared by 2 bases and J by 4 bases, with 3 bases of the junction left unmatched. The germline gives CDR1 MGHDK, CDR2 SYGVNS. CDR3 protein: CASSEIGQGNQPQHF. The CDR3 DNA follows: TGTGCCAGCAGTGAAATTGGACAGGGGAATCAGCCCCAGCATTTT.

This clone came up a few times. The rearrangement uses TRBV29-1 and TRBJ2-1; D might be TRBD2 (6 bases). Trimming left V 2 bases short and J 9 bases short, with 14 bases between. The germline V gene has CDR1 SQVTM and CDR2 ANQGSEA. The CDR3 runs to 13 residues. The CDR3 DNA reads as TGCAGCGTTGAAAACCCCGGGAGTAGTGAGCAGTTCTTC. Encoded protein: CSVENPGSSEQFF.

The chain carries TRBV6-5 and TRBJ2-7; a weak D match, TRBD2 (6 bases). The length of the CDR3 is 11 residues. V was clipped by 2 bases and J by 7 bases, with 6 bases between them. The germline CDR1 and CDR2 sequences are MNHEY and SVGAGI. Here the CDR3 DNA reads TGTGCCAGCAGTTACGGGGGGGAGCAGTACTTC. Translation: CASSYGGEQYF.

The chain uses TRBV6-5 and TRBJ1-5, with D tentatively TRBD1 (5 bases). Germline V gives CDR1 MNHEY, CDR2 SVGAGI. Trimming removed 8 bases from V and 4 bases from J, with 9 bases in between. The CDR3 contains 12 residues. The CDR3 DNA is TGTGCCAGCGGGACGGCAAATCAGCCCCAGCATTTT. Translated: CASGTANQPQHF.

The chain is built from TRBV20-1 and TRBJ1-4; D uncertain. Trimming removed 6 bases at V and 5 bases at J, with 7 bases between. The CDR3 sequence is 11 residues long. Germline loops: CDR1 DFQATT, CDR2 SNEGSKA (reference sequence). The CDR3 DNA reads TGCAGTGCAACAAGGAATGAAAAACTGTTTTTT. Encoded protein: CSATRNEKLFF.

This clone was seen just once. The genes are TRBV24-1 and TRBJ2-2, with 8 bases fitting TRBD1. Trimming at V came to 12 bases and at J to 1 base, leaving 6 bases not matched to a gene. CDR3 length equals 14 residues. Germline-derived CDR1 and CDR2 are KGHDR and SFDVKD. The CDR3 coding sequence is TGTGCCTCCACCGGGACAGGGAACACCGGGGAGCTGTTTTTT. This sequence encodes CASTGTGNTGELFF.

This clone was observed a single time. The chain combines TRBV7-2 with TRBJ1-3; 7 nucleotides align to TRBD1. The CDR3 has 16 amino acids. The germline CDR1 and CDR2 sequences are SGHTA and FQGNSA. With V trimmed by 4 bases and J by 5 bases, 11 bases remained unmatched. CDR3 coding DNA: TGTGCCAGCAGCTCCAGACAGGGTGGTTTAAGAAACACCATATATTTT. Translation gives CASSSRQGGLRNTIYF.

The chain employs TRBV5-4 and TRBJ2-2; TRBD2 matches 9 bases. The germline gives CDR1 SGHNT, CDR2 YYREEE (reference sequence). There are 18 residues in the CDR3. Trimming took 4 bases from V and 7 from J; bases not matched to a gene: 17. CDR3 coding DNA: TGTGCCAGCAGCCCCCCCTGGGGTAGCGGGAGCATTGGCGGGGAGCTGTTTTTT. As protein: CASSPPWGSGSIGGELFF.

This clone is a singleton in its sample. The V gene is TRBV7-2, the J gene TRBJ1-1, with TRBD1 as a possible D gene (5 bases). The CDR3 has 16 residues. V was shortened by 3 bases and J by 4 bases, with 18 bases between the two germline ends. Looked up from germline, CDR1 is SGHTA and CDR2 is FQGNSA. The CDR3 DNA reads TGTGCCAGCAGCTTCCCGGCAGGGCTAGGCGGCACTGAAGCTTTCTTT. This sequence encodes CASSFPAGLGGTEAFF.

The V call is TRBV27, the J call TRBJ2-3; tentatively, D is TRBD2 (5 bases). V lost 5 bases and J lost 7, with 7 bases in between. The CDR3 sequence is 11 residues long. The germline V gene has CDR1 MNHEY and CDR2 SMNVEV (reference sequence). The CDR3 DNA sequence: TGTGCCAGCAGTCCGGGGTATACGCAGTATTTT. Translation gives CASSPGYTQYF.

The chain joins TRBV25-1 to TRBJ2-2; D call uncertain. Per germline, CDR1 MGHDK and CDR2 SYGVNS. Trimming removed 3 bases from V and 3 bases from J, with 8 bases in between. CDR3 size: 14 residues. CDR3 DNA sequence: TGTGCCAGCAGTGACGACCGGGACACCGGGGAGCTGTTTTTT. Translation: CASSDDRDTGELFF.

This sequence joins TRBV2 and TRBJ2-7; TRBD1 agrees at 7 bases. CDR3 length equals 14 residues. Germline CDR1 is SNHLY and CDR2 is FYNNEI. J was trimmed by 4 bases and V by 4 bases; bases with no gene match: 7. Here the CDR3 reads CASSGFPGGYEQYF. The CDR3, as DNA: TGTGCCAGCAGTGGGTTTCCAGGGGGATACGAGCAGTACTTC.

The rearrangement uses TRBV9 and TRBJ2-1; D tentatively reads TRBD1 or TRBD2 (6 bases each). The CDR3 is made up of 15 amino acids. V dropped 2 bases and J dropped 6 bases, with 15 bases sitting between them. Germline CDR1 reads SGDLS; CDR2 reads YYNGEE. CDR3 in amino acids: CASSVDPGGGNEQFF. The DNA for the CDR3 is TGTGCCAGCAGCGTCGACCCCGGAGGGGGCAATGAGCAGTTCTTC.

The chain has TRBV19 and TRBJ1-4, with 7 bases matching TRBD1. The CDR3 sequence is 15 residues long. With V trimmed by 3 bases and J by 3 bases, 4 bases remained unmatched. Germline V lookup: CDR1 LNHDA, CDR2 SQIVND (reference sequence). The CDR3 region has the DNA TGTGCCAGTAGTATCGGACAGGAGGCTAATGAAAAACTGTTTTTT. Translating gives CASSIGQEANEKLFF.

The chain is built from TRBV19 and TRBJ2-2, with a weak D call TRBD2 (6 bases). This CDR3 has 16 residues. Per germline, CDR1 LNHDA and CDR2 SQIVND (reference sequence). The ends were cut back, 3 bases at V and 3 bases at J, with 14 bases in the middle. CDR3 region: CASSIPLGGHTGELFF. The CDR3 coding sequence is TGTGCCAGTAGTATCCCCTTGGGGGGTCACACCGGGGAGCTGTTTTTT.

The V gene is TRBV30, the J gene TRBJ1-2; 8 bases map to TRBD1. The J segment lost 7 bases and the V segment lost 3 bases, leaving 4 bases of the junction unmatched. The CDR3 runs to 12 residues. Germline V gene lookup returns CDR1 GTSNPN and CDR2 SVGIG (reference sequence). This CDR3 reads CAWRDRDPGYTF. The CDR3 DNA is TGTGCCTGGAGGGACAGGGACCCTGGCTACACCTTC.

The J gene is TRBJ2-3, the V gene TRBV19; tentative D call: TRBD1 (5 bases). V gave up 7 bases and J gave up 5 bases, with 16 bases separating them. The CDR3 is 14 residues long. Germline V lookup: CDR1 LNHDA, CDR2 SQIVND (reference sequence). This chain's CDR3 is CASTRQGSGDTQYF. The CDR3 DNA reads as TGTGCCAGTACACGTCAGGGAAGTGGAGATACGCAGTATTTT.